The 8 T cell receptor beta chains below come from one sample, sequenced in a study of T-cell reconstitution after alpha-beta-depleted transplantation in children. A TCRbeta library incorporating unique molecular identifiers was prepared. Using its own MiXCR run on the PCR reads, TCRdb lists one record per CDR3 protein. The sample holds about a million distinct CDR3 sequences; less than 30% are singletons and the top ten take roughly 28%. The sequencing used PBMCs, mostly from graft donor cells, collected 360 days after TCRalphabeta/CD19-depleted stem cell transplant. These receptors were collected from a boy under two years old who had a stem cell transplant for SCID, so the T cells may come from the graft donor.

V is TRBV20-1 and J is TRBJ2-7; 8 bases fit TRBD1. CDR1 is DFQATT, CDR2 SNEGSKA, per germline (reference sequence). V was clipped by 6 bases and J by 0 bases; unmatched bases: 7. This CDR3 is built from 14 residues. The CDR3 loop is CSARTGKSSYEQYF. The CDR3 DNA reads TGCAGTGCGCGGACAGGGAAGAGCTCCTACGAGCAGTACTTC.

This chain joins TRBV4-3 and TRBJ1-6; the D is unclear. The germline V and J ends were trimmed by 0 bases and 8 bases, with 11 bases remaining between them. The CDR3 is 15 amino acids. Per germline, CDR1 LGHNA and CDR2 YSLEER. CDR3 nucleotides: TGCGCCAGCAGCCAAGAAAACTACGTCTATTCACCCCTCCACTTT. Its translation is CASSQENYVYSPLHF.

The J gene is TRBJ2-2, the V gene TRBV29-1, with 9 bases that match TRBD2. The germline V gene encodes CDR1 SQVTM and CDR2 ANQGSEA. This CDR3 spans 15 amino acids. Unmatched junction bases numbered 6, after V lost 4 bases and J lost 3 bases. The CDR3 DNA reads TGCAGCGTTGCCAGCGGGGGGAGAGACACCGGGGAGCTGTTTTTT. It yields the protein CSVASGGRDTGELFF.

This clonotype was observed a handful of times. The V gene is TRBV4-3, the J gene TRBJ1-2, with D possibly TRBD1 on 6 matching bases. Per germline, CDR1 LGHNA and CDR2 YSLEER. Trimming shortened V by 3 bases and J by 3 bases, and 8 bases separated the two germline ends. The CDR3 spans 13 residues. DNA for the CDR3: TGCGCCAGCAGCCAGTGGACAGACTATGGCTACACCTTC. It translates to CASSQWTDYGYTF.

A few counts support this clonotype. The chain couples TRBV27 to TRBJ2-7; TRBD1 aligns across 10 bases. The CDR3 has 14 residues. V was pared by 2 bases and J by 6 bases, with 4 bases of the junction left unmatched. Germline V lookup: CDR1 MNHEY, CDR2 SMNVEV (reference sequence). CDR3 amino acids: CASSLKGQGFEQYF. The CDR3 DNA follows: TGTGCCAGCAGTTTAAAGGGACAGGGGTTCGAGCAGTACTTC.

The gene calls are TRBV18 and TRBJ1-1, with D perhaps TRBD1 (5 bases). This CDR3 contains 15 residues. V was cut by 3 bases and J by 1 base, with 12 bases left in between. Germline loops: CDR1 KGHSH, CDR2 LQKENI. The CDR3 DNA reads TGTGCCAGCTCACCCCTCGGGACCACGAACACTGAAGCTTTCTTT. It yields the protein CASSPLGTTNTEAFF. The whole variable domain, filled in from reference TRBV18 and TRBJ1-1, reads NAGVMQNPRHLVRRRGQEARLRCSPMKGHSHVYWYRQLPEEGLKFMVYLQKENIIDESGMPKERFSAEFPKEGPSILRIQQVVRGDSAAYFCASSPLGTTNTEAFFGQGTRLTVV.

The genes are TRBV20-1 and TRBJ2-2; D may be TRBD2 (5 bases). Deletions cut 6 bases from V and 6 bases from J, with 11 bases between. CDR3 length: 12 amino acids. CDR1 is DFQATT and CDR2 is SNEGSKA in the germline V gene (reference sequence). The CDR3 nucleotides read TGCAGTGCCCCTCGAGGGCCCGGGGAGCTGTTTTTT. It encodes CSAPRGPGELFF.

The table lists this clonotype with a few counts. CDR3: CASSFRLAGGQFF. CDR3 nucleotides: TGTGCCAGCAGTTTTCGGCTAGCGGGGGGGCAGTTCTTC. The gene calls are TRBV27 and TRBJ2-1, with 11 bases that match TRBD2. Losses at the gene ends were 3 bases for V and 12 bases for J; bases not matched to a gene: 4. Germline CDR1 is MNHEY and CDR2 is SMNVEV (reference sequence). This CDR3 comprises 13 residues.